This T cell receptor (beta chain) was found in a study of T cell changes during pregnancy in multiple sclerosis. Germline V gene data show CDR1 as SGHVS and CDR2 as FNYEAQ. After removal of 4 bases from V and 2 bases from J, the junction contained 7 bases not matched to a gene. The CDR3 has 16 amino acids. Clones were sequenced by immunoSEQ multiplex PCR, and TCRdb holds only the in-frame ones, with some missing. The sample includes around 33,000 clones, roughly nine tenths seen only once; the top ten take roughly 5%. The sample consisted of peripheral blood, taken in the third trimester of pregnancy. This chain connects TRBV7-6 to TRBJ1-1, with 10 bases matching TRBD1. The clonotype comes from a female donor in good health, enrolled as a control in a pregnancy study. This CDR3 reads CASSSGWDRGNTEAFF. For the CDR3, the DNA is TGTGCCAGCAGCTCGGGATGGGACAGGGGAAACACTGAAGCTTTCTTT. Full variable domain (remainder filled in from reference TRBV7-6 and TRBJ1-1): GAGVSQSPRYKVTKRGQDVALRCDPISGHVSLYWYRQALGQGPEFLTYFNYEAQQDKSGLPNDRFSAERPEGSISTLTIQRTEQRDSAMYRCASSSGWDRGNTEAFFGQGTRLTVV.